This T cell receptor beta chain is from a study of patients with pleural tuberculosis. The germline V and J ends were trimmed by 2 bases and 6 bases, with 13 bases remaining between them. This CDR3 contains 15 residues. Germline V gene data show CDR1 as SGHTA and CDR2 as FQGNSA. The sample holds a few counts of this clonotype. A single record per CDR3 protein comes from TCRdb applying MiXCR to the reads. The repertoire includes almost 30,000 distinct CDR3 sequences, about 20% of them detected once, and 3.5% sits in the top ten. This chain joins TRBV7-2 and TRBJ2-2, with TRBD1 as a possible D gene (6 bases). The source is a human donor with pleural tuberculosis. Sequencing input: peripheral blood. The DNA of the CDR3 is TGTGCCAGCAGCTTATTAACAGGGACGGCCGGGGAGCTGTTTTTT. The encoded protein is CASSLLTGTAGELFF.